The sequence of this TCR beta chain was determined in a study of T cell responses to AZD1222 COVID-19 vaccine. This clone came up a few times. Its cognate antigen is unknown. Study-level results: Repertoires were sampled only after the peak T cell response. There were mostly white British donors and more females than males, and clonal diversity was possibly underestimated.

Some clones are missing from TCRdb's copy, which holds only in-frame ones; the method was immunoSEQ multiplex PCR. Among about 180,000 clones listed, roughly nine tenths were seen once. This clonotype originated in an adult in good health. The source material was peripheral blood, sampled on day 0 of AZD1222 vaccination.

CDR3 nucleotide sequence: TGTGCCAGCAACGACCGGGCAGGAAATCAGCCCCAGCATTTT. Translation: CASNDRAGNQPQHF. The chain has TRBV5-6 and TRBJ1-5; D unclear. The CDR3 length is 14 residues. With 6 bases removed from V and 4 bases from J, the gap between germline ends came to 14 bases. Germline lookup yields CDR1 SGHDT and CDR2 YYEEEE.